This T cell receptor (beta chain) was identified in a study of blood T cell repertoires in COVID-19. About the research overall: T cells, B-cell-depleted T cells, or PBMCs provided the cDNA or gDNA that served as material.

Profiling relied on immunoSEQ multiplex PCR, and the TCRdb table lists in-frame clones only, not all of them. The data show over 150,000 clones, 70% to 85% seen once. This clone has at least ten counts. Sequenced: PBMCs or T cells enriched from blood (not recorded which). This receptor was identified in a woman in her 30s who had recovered from COVID-19.

This chain's CDR3 is CASRQREGLGEQFF. The CDR3, as DNA: TGTGCCAGTAGACAGAGGGAGGGCCTTGGTGAGCAGTTCTTC. The chain has TRBV19 and TRBJ2-1, with 7 bases fitting TRBD2. This CDR3 has 14 residues. J lost 9 bases, V lost 6 bases, and 11 bases had no gene match. CDR1 is LNHDA, CDR2 SQIVND, per germline (reference sequence). Supplemented by reference TRBV19 and TRBJ2-1, the full variable domain reads DGGITQSPKYLFRKEGQNVTLSCEQNLNHDAMYWYRQDPGQGLRLIYYSQIVNDFQKGDIAEGYSVSREKKESFPLTVTSAQKNPTAFYLCASRQREGLGEQFFGPGTRLTVL.